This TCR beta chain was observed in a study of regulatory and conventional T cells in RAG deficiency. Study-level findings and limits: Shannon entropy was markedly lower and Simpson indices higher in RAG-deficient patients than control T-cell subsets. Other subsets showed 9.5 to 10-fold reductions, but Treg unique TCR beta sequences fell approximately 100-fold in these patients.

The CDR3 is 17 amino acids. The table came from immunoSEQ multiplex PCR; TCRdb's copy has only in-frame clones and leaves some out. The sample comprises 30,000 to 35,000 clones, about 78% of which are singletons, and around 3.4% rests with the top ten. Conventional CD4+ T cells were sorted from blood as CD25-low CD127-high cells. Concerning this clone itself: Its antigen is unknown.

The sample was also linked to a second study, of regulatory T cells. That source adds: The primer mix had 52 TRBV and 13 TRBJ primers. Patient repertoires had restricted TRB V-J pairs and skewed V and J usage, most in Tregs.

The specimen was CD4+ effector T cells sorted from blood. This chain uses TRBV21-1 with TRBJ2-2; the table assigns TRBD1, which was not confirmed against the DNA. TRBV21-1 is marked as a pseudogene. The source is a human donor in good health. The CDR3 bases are TGTGCCAGCAGCAAGTCGGAGACAGGCTTTAACACCGGGGAGCTGTTTTTT. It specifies CASSKSETGFNTGELFF.